The clone carrying this T cell receptor beta chain has just one count. The antigen is unknown. This sample was taken from a study of T cell responses to AZD1222 COVID-19 vaccine. Broader study findings: Donors were chiefly white British, with a greater number of females, and clonal diversity was perhaps underestimated. The study reported that nearly half of spike-specific TCRs target unmutated variant regions. Repertoires were collected only later (after the peak T cell response had occurred).

Here immunoSEQ multiplex PCR was the method, and the copy in TCRdb shows in-frame clones only, minus some. The data hold about 94,000 clones, with around 85% observed a single time. The CDR3 has 16 residues. V trimming: 5 bases; J trimming: 7 bases; junction bases outside the gene matches: 11. The germline V gene encodes CDR1 SGHVS and CDR2 FQNEAQ. The TCR comes from an adult who received the AZD1222 COVID-19 vaccine. Sequencing was performed on peripheral blood, taken 28 days after the second AZD1222 dose. This rearrangement joins TRBV7-8 to TRBJ2-1; 10 bases fit TRBD2. The CDR3 sequence: CASSAQSGGASNEQFF. In DNA form, the CDR3 reads TGTGCCAGCAGCGCCCAGAGCGGGGGGGCGAGTAATGAGCAGTTCTTC.